These 28 T cell receptor beta chains were all obtained from the same sample, sequenced in a study of early T cells in non-severe SARS-CoV-2 infection. TCRdb re-called the 5' RACE reads through MiXCR, storing one row per CDR3 protein. The repertoire holds about 60,000 distinct CDR3 sequences, with over 8% as singletons. The sample consisted of whole blood. These receptors were taken from an adult who was a healthcare worker with PCR-confirmed SARS-CoV-2 infection or an uninfected control (not recorded which).

The chain has TRBV28 and TRBJ2-1; D gene unclear. Germline CDR1 is MDHEN and CDR2 is SYDVKM. CDR3 length: 16 amino acids. With 1 base removed from V and 6 bases from J, the gap between germline ends came to 16 bases. CDR3 sequence reads: CASSLSSGYQFNEQFF. DNA of the CDR3: TGTGCCAGCAGTTTATCTTCAGGTTACCAATTCAATGAGCAGTTCTTC.

The chain couples TRBV12-3 or TRBV12-4 to TRBJ1-4, with 7 nucleotides matching TRBD1. V trimming: 7 bases; J trimming: 8 bases; junction bases outside the gene matches: 10. This CDR3 has 14 residues. CDR3 sequence reads: CASNQGGGWEKLFF. The CDR3, as DNA: TGTGCCAGCAACCAGGGGGGGGGCTGGGAAAAACTGTTTTTT.

This clonotype was observed a few times. The junction departs from germline at one end; a sequencing error may be responsible. J is TRBJ2-5 and V is TRBV29-1; D perhaps matches TRBD2 (6 bases). In germline, CDR1 is SQVTM, CDR2 ANQGSEA. The CDR3 extends over 11 amino acids. The CDR3 DNA sequence: TGCAGCGTGGAAGGAGGGCAGACCCAGTACTTC. Encoded protein: CSVEGGQTQYF.

This clonotype was seen a handful of times. This chain's CDR3 is CASGTRGPQHF. CDR3 nucleotides: TGTGCCAGCGGGACTCGGGGGCCCCAGCATTTT. The V and J genes are TRBV12-3 or TRBV12-4 and TRBJ1-5, with TRBD1 as a possible D gene (5 bases). V was trimmed by 8 bases and J by 9 bases, leaving 11 bases between them. This CDR3 has 11 amino acids.

This clonotype showed up just a few times. The chain combines TRBV18 with TRBJ2-7; D may be TRBD2 (5 bases). Per the germline V gene, CDR1 is KGHSH and CDR2 is LQKENI. This CDR3 has 16 amino acids. The V end was cut by 0 bases, the J end by 2 bases, with 14 bases between. The CDR3 DNA reads as TGTGCCAGCTCACCACCCTCTTTGGCGGGCCCCTACGAGCAGTACTTC. Translated: CASSPPSLAGPYEQYF.

This clonotype was recorded at least ten times. V is TRBV6-1 and J is TRBJ1-5, with D hard to call. The V and J ends lost 3 bases and 3 bases respectively, with 6 bases between them. This CDR3 has 13 residues. The germline gives CDR1 MNHNS, CDR2 SASEGT. The CDR3 spells CASSEVTNQPQHF. CDR3 DNA: TGTGCCAGCAGTGAGGTCACCAATCAGCCCCAGCATTTT.

This clonotype came up many times. V gene TRBV24-1 combines with J gene TRBJ2-2; 14 nucleotides match TRBD2. The trim removed 8 bases at V and 0 bases at J, leaving 4 bases unmatched. Germline values: CDR1 KGHDR, CDR2 SFDVKD. This CDR3 region has 17 residues. The CDR3, as DNA: TGTGCCACCAACCCGGGACTAGCGGGGGCGAACACCGGGGAGCTGTTTTTT. Amino acid sequence: CATNPGLAGANTGELFF.

This clonotype appeared many times. The V and J genes are TRBV27 and TRBJ2-3; TRBD1 agrees at 8 bases. The CDR3 consists of 18 residues. Germline CDR1 MNHEY, CDR2 SMNVEV (reference sequence). V was clipped by 5 bases and J by 0 bases; unmatched bases: 13. The CDR3: CASSTLDRGGPSTDTQYF. The CDR3 nucleotides read TGTGCCAGCAGTACCCTCGACAGGGGTGGGCCTAGCACAGATACGCAGTATTTT.

This clonotype was found many times. J is TRBJ1-5 and V is TRBV3-1; D is undetermined. V shed 0 bases and J shed 3 bases, with 6 bases lying between them. CDR3 length: 14 amino acids. Germline-derived CDR1 and CDR2 are LGHDT and YNNKEL (reference sequence). CDR3 sequence: CASSQEVVNQPQHF. For the CDR3, the DNA is TGTGCCAGCAGCCAAGAAGTGGTCAATCAGCCCCAGCATTTT.

The chain recombines TRBV5-4 with TRBJ1-3; the D is unclear. Germline-derived CDR1 and CDR2 are SGHNT and YYREEE (reference sequence). V was trimmed by 4 bases and J by 2 bases, leaving 10 bases between them. This CDR3 has 14 amino acids. CDR3 residues: CASSAGRTGNTIYF. The CDR3 DNA reads as TGTGCCAGCAGCGCTGGACGGACTGGAAACACCATATATTTT.

In its sample, this clonotype was seen many times. V is TRBV29-1 and J is TRBJ2-4; D gene ambiguous. V lost 5 bases to trimming and J lost 7 bases, with 21 bases between them. This CDR3 contains 15 residues. CDR1 and CDR2 from the germline V gene are SQVTM and ANQGSEA. The CDR3 DNA sequence: TGCAGCGTTCGTGGATTGCCCCCCAGGTTGAACATTCAGTACTTC. Translated, it gives CSVRGLPPRLNIQYF.

This chain connects TRBV6-5 to TRBJ2-5; D gene ambiguous. Germline V gene lookup returns CDR1 MNHEY and CDR2 SVGAGI. The CDR3 is made up of 14 amino acids. V lost 3 bases and J lost 0, with 8 bases in between. The CDR3 DNA is TGTGCCAGCAGTTATGGCAGCTACCAAGAGACCCAGTACTTC. Protein product: CASSYGSYQETQYF.

Here the CDR3 DNA reads TGTGCCAGCAGTCGAGACCGGGGAAACACCATATATTTT. This gives the protein CASSRDRGNTIYF. This chain uses TRBV6-5 with TRBJ1-3; D unclear. The CDR3 is 13 amino acids. The germline V and J ends were trimmed by 5 bases and 4 bases, with 9 bases remaining between them. Germline assignment: CDR1 MNHEY and CDR2 SVGAGI.

The gene calls are TRBV28 and TRBJ1-3; D is undetermined. Deletions cut 4 bases from V and 0 bases from J, with 10 bases between. The germline gives CDR1 MDHEN, CDR2 SYDVKM. The CDR3 consists of 15 residues. CDR3 sequence: CASSSAVLSGNTIYF. The DNA of the CDR3 is TGTGCCAGCAGTTCCGCGGTCCTCTCTGGAAACACCATATATTTT.

This rearrangement joins TRBV27 to TRBJ1-2; D not resolved. Germline CDR1 MNHEY, CDR2 SMNVEV (reference sequence). Trimming took 2 bases from V and 5 from J, leaving 9 bases between them. This CDR3 comprises 13 residues. CDR3: CASSLNNGYGYTF. In nucleotides, the CDR3 is TGTGCCAGCAGTTTAAATAACGGGTATGGCTACACCTTC.

Only one count was recorded for this clonotype. The CDR3 loop is CASSVEASYNEQFF. DNA for the CDR3: TGCGCCAGCAGTGTCGAAGCCTCCTACAATGAGCAGTTCTTC. The chain is built from TRBV10-1 and TRBJ2-1; D unresolved. V lost 4 bases and J lost 0, with 7 bases in between. CDR1 is WNHNN, CDR2 SYGVQD, per germline (reference sequence). The CDR3 loop spans 14 amino acids.

This clonotype was picked up a small number of times. The chain combines TRBV5-5 with TRBJ2-7, with 7 bases fitting TRBD1. The CDR3 consists of 15 residues. J lost 7 bases, V lost 5 bases, and 15 bases had no gene match. In germline, CDR1 is SGHKS, CDR2 YYEKEE (reference sequence). CDR3 region: CASSSRPGQSSEQYF. The CDR3 DNA reads TGTGCCAGCAGTTCTAGGCCGGGACAGTCGTCGGAGCAGTACTTC.

This clonotype was detected many times. This chain connects TRBV20-1 to TRBJ2-1; D perhaps matches TRBD2 (6 bases). The germline V gene has CDR1 DFQATT and CDR2 SNEGSKA (reference sequence). The CDR3 extends over 13 amino acids. V was pared by 2 bases and J by 6 bases, with 11 bases between. Here the CDR3 reads CSARQGGRNEQFF. The CDR3 DNA follows: TGCAGTGCTAGACAGGGAGGTCGCAATGAGCAGTTCTTC.

The chain combines TRBV20-1 with TRBJ1-1; 7 bases match TRBD1. Germline CDR1 reads DFQATT; CDR2 reads SNEGSKA (reference sequence). Trimming at V came to 3 bases and at J to 0 bases, leaving 4 bases not matched to a gene. The CDR3 has 14 amino acids. The CDR3 DNA reads TGCAGTGCTAGGAGGGACAGCCTGAACACTGAAGCTTTCTTT. It encodes CSARRDSLNTEAFF.

This clonotype came up many times. The V call is TRBV20-1, the J call TRBJ2-3, with 9 bases identical to TRBD2. The CDR3 is made up of 17 amino acids. Germline CDR1 is DFQATT and CDR2 is SNEGSKA (reference sequence). The V and J ends lost 3 bases and 3 bases, in that order; junction bases with no gene match: 13. The CDR3 sequence: CSASRPSAGGSTDTQYF. In nucleotides, the CDR3 is TGCAGTGCTAGCCGGCCTTCGGCGGGAGGGTCGACAGATACGCAGTATTTT.

This clonotype has just a few counts. The CDR3 is CASSLKGVQETQYF. CDR3 DNA sequence: TGTGCCAGCAGCTTAAAAGGGGTCCAAGAGACCCAGTACTTC. V usage is TRBV5-4 and J usage is TRBJ2-5; a weak D match, TRBD1 (5 bases). CDR1 SGHNT and CDR2 YYREEE come from the germline V gene (reference sequence). V was cut by 2 bases and J by 1 base, with 9 bases left in between. The CDR3 spans 14 residues.

At least ten counts were recorded for this clonotype. V is TRBV9 and J is TRBJ1-1; D might be TRBD1 (5 bases). Germline-derived CDR1 and CDR2 are SGDLS and YYNGEE. V was clipped by 4 bases and J by 0 bases, with 13 bases between them. The CDR3 is 15 residues long. CDR3 sequence: CASSPMDTLNTEAFF. Here the CDR3 DNA reads TGTGCCAGCAGCCCGATGGACACCTTGAACACTGAAGCTTTCTTT.

The rearrangement joins TRBV7-9 to TRBJ1-2; D uncertain. Germline V gives CDR1 SEHNR, CDR2 FQNEAQ (reference sequence). The V end was cut by 1 base, the J end by 6 bases, with 9 bases between. This CDR3 has 13 residues. The CDR3 DNA follows: TGTGCCAGCAGCTTAGGTCCCAGGCATGGCTACACCTTC. This encodes CASSLGPRHGYTF.

This clonotype was counted many times. The chain couples TRBV7-8 to TRBJ2-1; no firm D call. Trimming took 5 bases from V and 0 from J, leaving 11 bases between them. The germline V gene has CDR1 SGHVS and CDR2 FQNEAQ. The CDR3 runs to 15 residues. The CDR3 bases are TGTGCCAGCAGCGTAAGCGTTCCCTCCTACAATGAGCAGTTCTTC. This sequence encodes CASSVSVPSYNEQFF. Complete variable domain (other parts from reference TRBV7-8 and TRBJ2-1): GAGVSQSPRYKVAKRGQDVALRCDPISGHVSLFWYQQALGQGPEFLTYFQNEAQLDKSGLPSDRFFAERPEGSVSTLKIQRTQQEDSAVYLCASSVSVPSYNEQFFGPGTRLTVL.

The chain joins TRBV2 to TRBJ1-5; 7 bases align to TRBD1. CDR1 SNHLY and CDR2 FYNNEI come from the germline V gene. V lost 5 bases and J lost 4; bases outside the gene matches: 8. The CDR3 runs 15 residues. The CDR3 bases are TGTGCCAGCAGTTTGGGGGGACAGCCAAATCAGCCCCAGCATTTT. Protein sequence: CASSLGGQPNQPQHF.

This clonotype was seen only a few times. The chain has TRBV5-1 and TRBJ2-4; 7 nucleotides line up with TRBD2. This CDR3 region has 16 residues. The trim removed 0 bases at V and 0 bases at J, leaving 3 bases unmatched. The germline gives CDR1 SGHRS, CDR2 YFSETQ. Here the CDR3 DNA reads TGCGCCAGCAGCTTGGATAGCGGGCTAGCCAAAAACATTCAGTACTTC. Translation gives CASSLDSGLAKNIQYF.

To note about this clonotype: This sequence may be a read error, since a much larger clone differs from it by one base. The chain joins TRBV21-1 to TRBJ2-5; the DNA was not used to check the table's D call, TRBD1. TRBV21-1 is classified as a pseudogene. This CDR3 is 13 amino acids long. In DNA form, the CDR3 reads TGTGCCAGCAACAAATCCAGGGACGGGACCCAGTACTTC. It codes for CASNKSRDGTQYF.

The chain uses TRBV6-5 and TRBJ2-2; TRBD1 is a possible D gene (6 bases). The CDR3 has 14 residues. Germline V gene sequence: CDR1 MNHEY, CDR2 SVGAGI. Trimming left V 6 bases short and J 5 bases short, with 13 bases between. The CDR3 region is CASRPTGNTGELFF. CDR3 nucleotide sequence: TGTGCCAGCAGGCCAACAGGGAATACCGGGGAGCTGTTTTTT.